The 9 T cell receptor beta chains listed next were all sequenced from one sample in a study of beta chain features in type 1 diabetes. Study-wide findings and caveats: The study found moderately but significantly shorter TCRB CDR3s in all four CD4+ subsets of Type 1 diabetes patients.

These receptors have no identified antigens. All of the isolated RNA was reverse transcribed, so expressed TCRB transcripts were sequenced. Sequenced by immunoSEQ multiplex PCR; TCRdb stores in-frame clones only, minus some. The sample consists of roughly 350,000 clones, around a tenth of them appearing once. Sequenced: central memory CD4+ T cells from blood. The receptors come from a man aged 25-45 years with type 1 diabetes.

This clone was counted a few times. This sequence joins TRBV27 and TRBJ1-1, with D possibly matching TRBD1 (5 bases). Germline values: CDR1 MNHEY, CDR2 SMNVEV (reference sequence). The CDR3 is 13 residues long. V dropped 3 bases and J dropped 4 bases, with 9 bases sitting between them. CDR3 sequence (DNA): TGTGCCAGCAGTTTTTTGGGGGGCACTGAAGCTTTCTTT. It encodes CASSFLGGTEAFF.

This clone was counted a few times. The chain joins TRBV7-3 to TRBJ1-2, with 12 bases identical to TRBD1. The CDR3 totals 16 residues. V shed 5 bases, J shed 6 bases, and the junction held 10 bases outside the gene matches. Germline values: CDR1 SGHTA, CDR2 FQGTGA. CDR3 DNA sequence: TGTGCCAGCAGCCCTACCCGGGACAGGGGGCTTAATGGCTACACCTTC. The encoded protein is CASSPTRDRGLNGYTF.

This chain links TRBV5-4 with TRBJ2-5, with unresolved D. The J call is uncertain, as TRBJ2-7 better fits the DNA end. Germline-derived CDR1 and CDR2 are SGHNT and YYREEE (reference sequence). There are 12 residues in the CDR3. In nucleotides, the CDR3 is TGTGCCAGCAGCTTGGACCCTGGCGAGCAGTACTTC. Its translation: CASSLDPGEQYF.

This clone turned up a few times. This sequence joins TRBV6-4 and TRBJ1-2, with 7 bases that match TRBD1. Germline V gene lookup returns CDR1 MRHNA and CDR2 SNTAGT. Germline trimming cut 5 bases from V and 3 bases from J; bases unmatched to any gene: 3. The CDR3 has 13 amino acids. CDR3 region: CASSPGTDYGYTF. CDR3 coding DNA: TGTGCCAGCAGTCCCGGGACAGACTATGGCTACACCTTC.

Only a few counts were recorded for this clone. This chain links TRBV6-1 with TRBJ1-1; TRBD1 aligns across 7 bases. CDR1 and CDR2 from the germline V gene are MNHNS and SASEGT. With 10 bases clipped from V and 0 bases from J, the junction kept 11 bases outside the gene matches. The CDR3 is 15 amino acids. CDR3 amino acids: CATERQGRLNTEAFF. In nucleotides, the CDR3 is TGTGCCACCGAGCGACAGGGAAGGTTGAACACTGAAGCTTTCTTT.

The sample holds many counts of this clone. The same CDR3 also results from other DNA sequences found in this sample. This chain links TRBV7-2 with TRBJ2-3; the D is unclear. V shed 4 bases and J shed 2 bases, with 4 bases lying between them. Germline V lookup: CDR1 SGHTA, CDR2 FQGNSA. This CDR3 region has 12 residues. Written as DNA, the CDR3 is TGTGCCAGCAGCTCCTACACAGATACGCAGTATTTT. It yields the protein CASSSYTDTQYF.

The sample holds a few counts of this clone. The V call is TRBV28, the J call TRBJ2-1; 9 positions agree with TRBD1. V dropped 3 bases and J dropped 2; count of bases not matched to a gene: 5. The CDR3 has 16 amino acids. CDR1 MDHEN and CDR2 SYDVKM come from the germline V gene. The CDR3 DNA reads as TGTGCCAGCAGTTTTCGCGGGACAGGGACCTACAATGAGCAGTTCTTC. Protein product: CASSFRGTGTYNEQFF.

This chain links TRBV30 with TRBJ1-4; D remains unclear. Germline CDR1 is GTSNPN and CDR2 is SVGIG (reference sequence). Trimming left V 3 bases short and J 8 bases short, with 4 bases between. CDR3 size: 10 residues. The CDR3 DNA reads TGTGCCTGGAGAAAGGAAAAACTGTTTTTT. Protein sequence: CAWRKEKLFF. The complete variable domain, with remaining parts taken from reference TRBV30 and TRBJ1-4, reads SQTIHQWPATLVQPVGSPLSLECTVEGTSNPNLYWYRQAAGRGLQLLFYSVGIGQISSEVPQNLSASRPQDRQFILSSKKLLLSDSGFYLCAWRKEKLFFGSGTQLSVL.

The chain joins TRBV5-8 to TRBJ2-3; D is undetermined. The germline V gene encodes CDR1 SGHTS and CDR2 YDEGEE. The CDR3 runs 16 residues. Trimming shortened V by 4 bases and J by 0 bases, and 15 bases separated the two germline ends. Here the CDR3 DNA reads TGTGCCAGCAGCGCTCAGCAAAGTCCAAGCACAGATACGCAGTATTTT. Protein product: CASSAQQSPSTDTQYF.